This record covers a single TCR beta chain. Extraction and reverse transcription of RNA yielded cDNA as the sequencing template. Libraries were prepared by immunoSEQ multiplex PCR; TCRdb keeps only in-frame clonotypes and omits some of them. Among about 76,000 clones, over 25% were seen once, and the ten largest hold under 15%. As to treatment: oral pan-JAK inhibitor, 5-10 mg twice daily. Specimens obtained from alopecia areata patients comprised lesional scalp punch biopsies and peripheral blood. Cell sorting was applied to PBMCs, and CD4+ and CD8+ T cells were collected. This sample was taken from a study of CD8+ T cells in alopecia areata. On the study more broadly: Treated patients were dosed with oral tofacitinib, taking 5 to 10 mg twice daily.

This CDR3 region has 13 residues. After removal of 4 bases from V and 0 bases from J, the junction contained 2 bases not matched to a gene. CDR1 is SQVTM and CDR2 is ANQGSEA in the germline V gene. The material was CD8+ T cells sorted from blood, obtained at week 4, from a patient treated with tofacitinib. This sequence was found in a human donor with alopecia areata. The chain combines TRBV29-1 with TRBJ1-1; TRBD1 aligns across 7 bases. The CDR3 sequence is CSVVQGMNTEAFF. Here the CDR3 DNA reads TGCAGCGTTGTACAGGGGATGAACACTGAAGCTTTCTTT.